This paragraph reports one TCR beta chain. This sample was included in a study of control samples from healthy donors and cancer patients. The data were produced by immunoSEQ multiplex PCR, yet TCRdb's version contains in-frame clones alone and is incomplete. The sample includes about 100,000 clones, about 88% of them seen just once. Germline V CDR1 and CDR2: KGHSH, LQKENI. The CDR3 runs 13 residues. The V gene lost 6 bases and the J gene lost 7 bases, with 16 bases spanning the gap. This chain uses TRBV18 with TRBJ2-7, with D maybe TRBD1 (6 bases). This TCR was recovered from a woman between 50 and 59 years old in good health. The sequencing input was blood. CDR3 sequence: CASSPTGTGEQYF. As DNA, the CDR3 is TGTGCCAGCTCGCCTACAGGGACGGGGGAGCAGTACTTC.